One T cell receptor beta chain is described in this entry. No antigen is known for it. Germline values: CDR1 MGHRA, CDR2 YSYEKL. The CDR3 is made up of 14 amino acids. V was cut by 1 base and J by 0 bases, with 6 bases left in between. As every portion of the isolated RNA was reverse transcribed, the sequencing read expressed TCRB transcripts. Profiling relied on immunoSEQ multiplex PCR, and the TCRdb table lists in-frame clones only, not all of them. The table has about 110,000 clones, 40% seen once. The record originates from a study of beta chain features in type 1 diabetes. Findings and caveats of the study: A moderate, significant TCRB CDR3 shortening appeared in type 1 diabetes across four CD4+ subsets. Any role of HLA type in TCRB rearrangement remained unresolved here.

The V gene is TRBV4-1, the J gene TRBJ2-5, with unresolved D. Sequencing was carried out using stem cell memory CD4+ T cells from blood. The TCR sequence derives from a woman aged 18-29 years in good health. The CDR3 is CASSQVRYQETQYF. Here the CDR3 DNA reads TGCGCCAGCAGCCAAGTCCGGTACCAAGAGACCCAGTACTTC.